This T cell receptor beta chain was captured by sequencing in a study of cytomegalovirus exposure and HLA in healthy donors. Whole-study results and caveats: A missense DCLRE1C variant was associated with V- and J-gene trimming of TCR beta chains in a later analysis, and an independent cohort replicated the association. Previous analysis showed most TCR beta V segments were productive about 87% or about 30% of the time.

To note about this clone: What it recognizes is unknown.

V was cut by 5 bases and J by 0 bases, with 16 bases left in between. The CDR3 consists of 16 residues. In germline, CDR1 is SEHNR, CDR2 FQNEAQ (reference sequence). The PCR employed 60 Vbeta primers together with 13 Jbeta primers. Method: immunoSEQ multiplex PCR; TCRdb's copy keeps in-frame clones and lacks some. Of 200,000 to 300,000 clones detected, around 83% appear once; the ten largest clones hold about 0.22%. The chain links TRBV7-9 to TRBJ2-5, with a possible D match to TRBD2 (5 bases). Sequencing input: PBMCs. The receptor was isolated from a girl aged 2-15 years in good health and CMV-seronegative. The CDR3 sequence: CASSALRTGYQETQYF. In DNA form, the CDR3 reads TGTGCCAGCAGCGCGCTCCGTACGGGGTACCAAGAGACCCAGTACTTC.